The 25 T cell receptor beta chains presented below share a single source sample, sequenced in a study of blood T cells in healthy people across ages. For the second PCR, which ran for roughly 6 to 12 cycles, a sample-barcoded 5' primer and a J-beta primer mix were used. TCRdb recomputed calls from the 5' RACE reads with MiXCR, one row per CDR3 protein. The data show some 1,800,000 distinct CDR3 sequences, 30% to 40% seen once. Sequencing used blood. Receptor source: a human donor in good health.

This clonotype was found a few times. The chain joins TRBV20-1 to TRBJ2-6; D is uncertain. The germline gives CDR1 DFQATT, CDR2 SNEGSKA (reference sequence). The CDR3 totals 13 residues. Deletions cut 3 bases from V and 2 bases from J, with 5 bases between. The CDR3 spells CSARRTGANVLTF. The CDR3 DNA reads as TGCAGTGCTAGGAGGACTGGGGCCAACGTCCTGACTTTC.

The J gene is TRBJ1-2, the V gene TRBV6-5, with no clear D. The CDR3 has 14 amino acids. Germline V gene data show CDR1 as MNHEY and CDR2 as SVGAGI. V lost 6 bases and J 3 bases, leaving 14 bases between the germline ends. CDR3 sequence: CASRPGGSHYGYTF. The CDR3 nucleotides are TGTGCCAGCAGACCTGGTGGCAGCCACTATGGCTACACCTTC.

This clonotype was detected only a few times. Germline is not matched at one junction end, which may reflect a read error. The chain combines TRBV20-1 with TRBJ2-7, with D perhaps assigned TRBD1 or TRBD2 (7 bases each). The CDR3 runs 16 residues. Germline V lookup: CDR1 DFQATT, CDR2 SNEGSKA (reference sequence). CDR3 residues: CSAIGTAGLSSCEQYF. DNA of the CDR3: TGCAGTGCTATAGGGACAGCGGGGTTGTCCTCCTGCGAGCAGTACTTC.

This clonotype was picked up a small number of times. The J gene is TRBJ2-3, the V gene TRBV7-2, with 7 bases identical to TRBD2. The germline gives CDR1 SGHTA, CDR2 FQGNSA. The CDR3 extends over 17 amino acids. Unmatched junction bases numbered 12, after V lost 5 bases and J lost 1 base. DNA for the CDR3: TGTGCCAGCAGCCCCACGGGAACCAGCGGGGGCACAGATACGCAGTATTTT. Its translation is CASSPTGTSGGTDTQYF.

The sample holds a few counts of this clonotype. The CDR3 nucleotides are TGTGCCAGCAGGGGGACAGGCCTAAATGAGCAGTTCTTC. The encoded protein is CASRGTGLNEQFF. The chain is built from TRBV6-2 or TRBV6-3 and TRBJ2-1; 8 bases fit TRBD1. From germline, CDR1 is MNHEY and CDR2 SVGEGT. Trimming at V came to 6 bases and at J to 7 bases, leaving 5 bases not matched to a gene. The CDR3 runs to 13 residues.

Notes on this clonotype: A read error may be the cause here, since a much bigger clone is one base away. DNA of the CDR3: TGCGGCGTTGAAGATGACTACGAGCAGTACTTC. Amino acid sequence: CGVEDDYEQYF. The chain uses TRBV29-1 and TRBJ2-5, with unresolved D. The better agreement between TRBJ2-7 and the DNA end casts doubt on the J call. CDR1 and CDR2 from the germline V gene are SQVTM and ANQGSEA. The CDR3 runs to 11 residues.

V is TRBV20-1 and J is TRBJ2-1; D is ambiguous. Looked up from germline, CDR1 is DFQATT and CDR2 is SNEGSKA (reference sequence). This CDR3 spans 13 amino acids. V was clipped by 0 bases and J by 8 bases, with 11 bases between them. CDR3 loop: CSARDLGEYEQFF. The DNA of the CDR3 is TGCAGTGCTAGAGATCTCGGCGAGTATGAGCAGTTCTTC.

This CDR3 is CASSELPQGLTYNEQFF. CDR3 nucleotides: TGTGCCAGCAGTGAGTTGCCCCAGGGGTTAACCTACAATGAGCAGTTCTTC. J is TRBJ2-1 and V is TRBV2; a weak D match, TRBD1 (6 bases). V lost 3 bases and J 2 bases, leaving 17 bases between the germline ends. From germline, CDR1 is SNHLY and CDR2 FYNNEI. The CDR3 spans 17 residues. Full variable domain (missing parts from reference TRBV2 and TRBJ2-1): EPEVTQTPSHQVTQMGQEVILRCVPISNHLYFYWYRQILGQKVEFLVSFYNNEISEKSEIFDDQFSVERPDGSNFTLKIRSTKLEDSAMYFCASSELPQGLTYNEQFFGPGTRLTVL.

This clonotype was observed a few times. This chain connects TRBV7-9 to TRBJ2-1; 7 bases are shared with TRBD2. Germline V gives CDR1 SEHNR, CDR2 FQNEAQ (reference sequence). With 4 bases clipped from V and 8 bases from J, the junction kept 14 bases outside the gene matches. This CDR3 spans 16 amino acids. The CDR3 region is CASSSTAGDSWYEQFF. The CDR3 DNA is TGTGCCAGCAGCTCCACTGCGGGGGATAGCTGGTATGAGCAGTTCTTC.

This chain links TRBV4-2 with TRBJ2-3, with 7 nucleotides matching TRBD2. This CDR3 comprises 17 residues. Germline V lookup: CDR1 LGHNA, CDR2 YNFKEQ. V lost 0 bases, J lost 6 bases, and 12 bases stayed unmatched. The CDR3 DNA reads as TGTGCCAGCAGCCAAGATTGGGGGGAGGGTCCGACGGATACGCAGTATTTT. It yields the protein CASSQDWGEGPTDTQYF.

V is TRBV20-1 and J is TRBJ2-4; D may be TRBD2 (6 bases). CDR1 DFQATT and CDR2 SNEGSKA come from the germline V gene (reference sequence). The V end was cut by 3 bases, the J end by 13 bases, with 25 bases between. This CDR3 is built from 15 residues. The CDR3 bases are TGCAGTGCTAGGAGTGGCGGGACCTTAAGTCGGGAGCAGTACTTC. Translation: CSARSGGTLSREQYF.

The DNA of the CDR3 is TGTGCCAGCAGTCGAGTCGGGATTAACAATGAGCAGTTCTTC. Its protein is CASSRVGINNEQFF. V usage is TRBV12-3 or TRBV12-4 and J usage is TRBJ2-1; TRBD2 is a possible D gene (5 bases). V was clipped by 5 bases and J by 5 bases, with 13 bases between them. The CDR3 loop spans 14 amino acids.

The J gene is TRBJ1-1, the V gene TRBV6-5; TRBD1 is a possible D gene (5 bases). The CDR3 is 13 amino acids. V was cut by 2 bases and J by 11 bases, with 15 bases left in between. The germline CDR1 and CDR2 sequences are MNHEY and SVGAGI. This chain's CDR3 is CASSYTREREAFF. The CDR3 nucleotides read TGTGCCAGCAGTTACACCAGGGAGCGAGAGGCTTTCTTT.

This clonotype has just a few counts. The V call is TRBV14, the J call TRBJ2-1; D gene uncertain. Germline-derived CDR1 and CDR2 are SGHDN and FVKESK. There are 12 residues in the CDR3. V was shortened by 1 base and J by 8 bases, with 6 bases between the two germline ends. CDR3 sequence: CASSQVWYEQFF. The CDR3 nucleotides read TGTGCCAGCAGCCAAGTATGGTATGAGCAGTTCTTC.

The chain carries TRBV29-1 and TRBJ1-2, with a possible D match to TRBD1 (5 bases). The V and J ends lost 4 bases and 3 bases respectively, with 15 bases between them. The CDR3 has 14 residues. The germline gives CDR1 SQVTM, CDR2 ANQGSEA. CDR3 DNA sequence: TGCAGCGTTGGGGGGGTCGAAGGAGACTATGGCTACACCTTC. It is translated as CSVGGVEGDYGYTF.

Only a few counts were recorded for this clonotype. In nucleotides, the CDR3 is TGTGCCAGCTCACCTCCCGAGGGGTTTAGTCCCTACGAGCAGTACTTC. It translates to CASSPPEGFSPYEQYF. The V call is TRBV18, the J call TRBJ2-4, with D tentatively TRBD1 or TRBD2 (5 bases each). The DNA end lines up better with TRBJ2-7; the J call may be wrong. The CDR3 totals 16 residues. Germline V CDR1 and CDR2: KGHSH, LQKENI.

The chain couples TRBV24-1 to TRBJ2-1; tentative D call: TRBD2 (6 bases). The V gene's germline CDR1 is KGHDR and CDR2 SFDVKD. There are 13 residues in the CDR3. Trimming pared 9 bases from V and 3 bases from J, leaving 11 bases between. In nucleotides, the CDR3 is TGTGCCACCGGGAACGGGGGCTACAATGAGCAGTTCTTC. This codes for CATGNGGYNEQFF.

This chain joins TRBV5-5 and TRBJ2-5, with TRBD1 matching 8 bases. CDR3 length: 15 residues. The V and J ends lost 3 bases and 4 bases, in that order; junction bases with no gene match: 8. CDR1 and CDR2 from the germline V gene are SGHKS and YYEKEE (reference sequence). CDR3 in DNA: TGTGCCAGCAGCTGGGGGGCAGGGACAGGAGAGACCCAGTACTTC. Amino acids: CASSWGAGTGETQYF.

V and J are TRBV5-1 and TRBJ2-3; the match to TRBD2 covers 11 bases. This CDR3 has 16 residues. Germline loops: CDR1 SGHRS, CDR2 YFSETQ. The junction had 4 bases not matched to a gene; V was cut back by 0 bases and J by 4 bases. The CDR3 DNA reads as TGCGCCAGCAGCTTGGGACTAGCGGGGTTGTCAGATACGCAGTATTTT. It specifies CASSLGLAGLSDTQYF.

The chain employs TRBV7-3 and TRBJ1-5; no reliable D call. The CDR3 has 15 residues. Germline V gene data show CDR1 as SGHTA and CDR2 as FQGTGA. V shed 5 bases and J shed 4 bases, with 15 bases lying between them. CDR3 in DNA: TGTGCCAGCAGCCCGACGAAGCGTTTTAATCAGCCCCAGCATTTT. Translation gives CASSPTKRFNQPQHF. Complete variable domain (other parts from reference TRBV7-3 and TRBJ1-5): GAGVSQTPSNKVTEKGKYVELRCDPISGHTALYWYRQSLGQGPEFLIYFQGTGAADDSGLPNDRFFAVRPEGSVSTLKIQRTERGDSAVYLCASSPTKRFNQPQHFGDGTRLSIL.

This clonotype appeared a few times. This rearrangement joins TRBV7-2 to TRBJ2-5, with 7 bases identical to TRBD2. This CDR3 is built from 15 residues. V trimming: 0 bases; J trimming: 4 bases; junction bases outside the gene matches: 5. Germline lookup yields CDR1 SGHTA and CDR2 FQGNSA. CDR3 bases: TGTGCCAGCAGCTTAGCCGCGGGAGTGATAGAGACCCAGTACTTC. This encodes CASSLAAGVIETQYF.

This clonotype turned up a few times. V and J are TRBV6-2 or TRBV6-3 and TRBJ2-5; 9 bases are a match to TRBD1. The germline CDR1 and CDR2 sequences are MNHEY and SVGEGT. CDR3 length: 14 residues. Unmatched junction bases numbered 4, after V lost 4 bases and J lost 4 bases. The CDR3 DNA reads TGTGCCAGCAGTTGGGACAGGGATAGAGAGACCCAGTACTTC. Amino acids: CASSWDRDRETQYF.

Notes on this clonotype: At one boundary the junction diverges from the germline segment, which might be a read error. The chain uses TRBV19 and TRBJ1-5; D may be TRBD1 (6 bases). The CDR3 loop spans 16 amino acids. Germline V gene data show CDR1 as LNHDA and CDR2 as SQIVND (reference sequence). The CDR3 nucleotides are TGTGGCAGTAGTATCTGGGGGGGCGATGGCAATCAGCCCCAGCATTTT. This sequence encodes CGSSIWGGDGNQPQHF. The whole variable domain, filled in from reference TRBV19 and TRBJ1-5, reads DGGITQSPKYLFRKEGQNVTLSCEQNLNHDAMYWYRQDPGQGLRLIYYSQIVNDFQKGDIAEGYSVSREKKESFPLTVTSAQKNPTAFYLCGSSIWGGDGNQPQHFGDGTRLSIL.

The rearrangement joins TRBV6-2 or TRBV6-3 to TRBJ2-1, with 7 nucleotides matching TRBD1. V was pared by 0 bases and J by 0 bases, with 14 bases of the junction left unmatched. Germline CDR1 is MNHEY and CDR2 is SVGEGT. The CDR3 spans 20 residues. CDR3 DNA: TGTGCCAGCAGTTACTCGACTCTCACAGGGGCGCGGAGCTCCTACAATGAGCAGTTCTTC. Its translation: CASSYSTLTGARSSYNEQFF.

This clonotype was detected ten times or more. The CDR3 nucleotides read TGTGCCAGCAGCTTGTCAGGGGTTGATGGCTACACCTTC. Amino acid sequence: CASSLSGVDGYTF. The chain uses TRBV7-2 and TRBJ1-2; TRBD1 might be the D (6 bases). The CDR3 has 13 residues. CDR1 and CDR2 (germline): SGHTA, FQGNSA. Trimming stripped 3 bases from V and 6 bases from J, with 11 bases between.